These T cell receptor beta chains were read from a single sample in a study of T-cell reconstitution after alpha-beta-depleted transplantation in children. TCRdb reprocessed the PCR reads via MiXCR and lists one record per CDR3 protein. Found here are hundreds of thousands of distinct CDR3 sequences, under 15% of them singletons; the top ten hold around 2.2%. This specimen consisted of PBMCs, mostly from graft donor cells, obtained 360 days after TCRalphabeta/CD19-depleted stem cell transplant. These receptor sequences come from a male patient aged 10 to 17 who had a stem cell transplant for acute myeloid leukemia, so the T cells may come from the graft donor. The CDR3 runs from the conserved cysteine through the conserved F or W. D genes are given only for firm matches. Clone sizes are given selectively: once, few, many, or a class where the clone is expanded.

D gene	J gene	clone size	V gene	CDR3 protein	CDR3 DNA
.	TRBJ2-7	.	TRBV5-6	CASSLYLLGFTGEQYF	TGTGCCAGCAGCTTGTATCTACTAGGCTTTACGGGTGAGCAGTACTTC
.	TRBJ2-1	few	TRBV5-1	CASSEITSYNEQFF	TGCGCCAGCAGCGAGATAACCTCCTACAATGAGCAGTTCTTC
.	TRBJ2-5	.	TRBV3-1	CASSPDYQETQYF	TGTGCCAGCAGCCCTGACTACCAAGAGACCCAGTACTTC
.	TRBJ1-1	.	TRBV6-1	CASRPQGNTEAFF	TGTGCCAGCAGGCCACAGGGAAACACTGAAGCTTTCTTT
.	TRBJ2-1	.	TRBV6-2/TRBV6-3	CASSYRRPSYNEQFF	TGTGCCAGCAGTTACCGGCGCCCGTCCTACAATGAGCAGTTCTTC
.	TRBJ2-3	few	TRBV19	CATALFSTDTQYF	TGTGCCACTGCGTTGTTTAGCACAGATACGCAGTATTTT
TRBD2	TRBJ2-3	.	TRBV6-2/TRBV6-3	CASSRSGLALDTQYF	TGTGCCAGCAGCCGATCGGGACTAGCCCTGGATACGCAGTATTTT
.	TRBJ2-2	.	TRBV7-3	CASSDSHTGELFF	TGTGCCAGCAGCGATTCTCACACCGGGGAGCTGTTTTTT
.	TRBJ2-5	many	TRBV5-1	CASSSQGGGQETQYF	TGCGCCAGCAGCTCCCAGGGAGGAGGGCAAGAGACCCAGTACTTC
.	TRBJ2-1	many	TRBV5-1	CASSLGLDSYNEQFF	TGCGCCAGCAGCTTGGGACTAGACTCCTACAATGAGCAGTTCTTC
.	TRBJ2-3	many	TRBV12-3/TRBV12-4	CASSLPGTTGFF	TGTGCCAGCAGTTTACCCGGGACAACTGGGTTTTTT
.	TRBJ2-1	few	TRBV6-2/TRBV6-3	CASSYGEGVEQFF	TGTGCCAGCAGTTACGGGGAGGGGGTTGAGCAGTTCTTC
.	TRBJ2-6	.	TRBV27	CASSLGGTPYSGANVLTF	TGTGCCAGCAGTTTAGGGGGGACACCCTACTCTGGGGCCAACGTCCTGACTTTC
.	TRBJ2-7	many	TRBV7-2	CASSLRVSYEQYF	TGCGCCAGCAGCCTTCGGGTCTCCTACGAGCAGTACTTC
TRBD1	TRBJ2-5	.	TRBV20-1	CSASRDRGPEETQYF	TGCAGTGCTAGTCGGGACAGGGGGCCTGAAGAGACCCAGTACTTC
.	TRBJ2-4	many	TRBV12-3/TRBV12-4	CASSFIGRPGNIQYF	TGTGCCAGCAGTTTTATAGGGCGACCGGGAAACATTCAGTACTTC
.	TRBJ2-3	few	TRBV5-1	CASSLYRSSTDTQYF	TGCGCCAGCAGCTTGTACAGGTCGAGCACAGATACGCAGTATTTT
TRBD2	TRBJ2-1	few	TRBV12-3/TRBV12-4	CASSPLAGESSYNEQFF	TGTGCCAGCAGTCCGTTAGCGGGAGAGAGCTCCTACAATGAGCAGTTCTTC
.	TRBJ2-7	many	TRBV9	CASSVEDRYYEQYF	TGTGCCAGCAGCGTAGAGGACAGATACTACGAGCAGTACTTC
TRBD2	TRBJ2-7	many	TRBV20-1	CSASRLAGVHEQYF	TGCAGTGCTAGCCGGCTAGCGGGAGTACACGAGCAGTACTTC
.	TRBJ2-3	.	TRBV28	CASSFDYSREQYF	TGTGCCAGCAGTTTCGACTATTCGAGGGAGCAGTATTTT
.	TRBJ1-2	few	TRBV20-1	CSARVEQDHGIRHYGYTF	TGCAGTGCTAGAGTAGAACAGGATCATGGAATTCGTCACTATGGCTACACCTTC
.	TRBJ2-5	few	TRBV6-2/TRBV6-3	CASSSHQETQYF	TGTGCCAGCAGTTCACACCAAGAGACCCAGTACTTC
TRBD1	TRBJ1-1	.	TRBV6-5	CASSLGTTGWAYTEAFF	TGTGCCAGCAGTTTAGGGACGACAGGGTGGGCCTACACTGAAGCTTTCTTT
TRBD2	TRBJ2-1	few	TRBV4-3	CASSPYPTGLAGGLGEQFF	TGCGCCAGCAGCCCATACCCAACCGGACTAGCGGGAGGTTTGGGTGAGCAGTTCTTC
.	TRBJ2-1	many	TRBV20-1	CSAFGGVDNEQFF	TGCAGTGCTTTCGGCGGGGTAGACAATGAGCAGTTCTTC
TRBD2	TRBJ2-2	few	TRBV11-2	CASSSLGTRAGELFF	TGTGCCAGCAGCTCTCTCGGGACTAGGGCCGGGGAGCTGTTTTTT
TRBD2	TRBJ2-1	many	TRBV14	CASSQDHGAGGYNEQFF	TGTGCCAGCAGCCAAGATCATGGAGCGGGAGGGTACAATGAGCAGTTCTTC
TRBD1	TRBJ2-2	.	TRBV6-1	CASSLRDRGTTGELFF	TGTGCCAGCAGCCTCCGGGACAGGGGCACCACCGGGGAGCTGTTTTTT
.	TRBJ2-1	.	TRBV27	CASSLRVVAPYNEQFF	TGTGCCAGCAGTTTACGCGTAGTAGCGCCCTACAATGAGCAGTTCTTC
.	TRBJ2-1	.	TRBV27	CASSLALPGDEQFF	TGTGCCAGCAGTTTAGCGCTCCCTGGGGATGAGCAGTTCTTC
TRBD1	TRBJ2-5	many	TRBV7-8	CASSLAQGATQYF	TGTGCCAGCAGCTTAGCCCAGGGGGCGACCCAGTACTTC
TRBD2	TRBJ2-3	.	TRBV5-1	CASSFGLTAGAGRTDTQYF	TGCGCCAGCAGCTTTGGCCTAACGGCGGGAGCCGGTCGAACAGATACGCAGTATTTT
.	TRBJ2-3	many	TRBV29-1	CSVEITDTQYF	TGCAGCGTTGAAATCACAGATACGCAGTATTTT
TRBD1	TRBJ1-1	.	TRBV30	CAWIRRGLTPEAFF	TGTGCCTGGATCCGCAGGGGGCTTACCCCTGAAGCTTTCTTT
.	TRBJ2-3	.	TRBV7-6	CASSLRPLHPTREETQYF	TGTGCCAGCAGCTTACGACCCCTTCATCCAACCAGGGAGGAAACGCAGTATTTT
.	TRBJ2-7	many	TRBV28	CASSLGGVYEQYF	TGTGCCAGCAGTTTAGGCGGGGTCTACGAGCAGTACTTC
TRBD1	TRBJ1-1	few	TRBV28	CASTVPGQGAGTEAFF	TGTGCCAGCACTGTCCCGGGACAGGGGGCGGGCACTGAAGCTTTCTTT
.	TRBJ1-1	.	TRBV5-6	CASSLVTEYTEAFF	TGTGCCAGCAGCTTGGTAACAGAATACACTGAAGCTTTCTTT
TRBD2	TRBJ2-1	few	TRBV25-1	CASSDKEPGLAGVSEQFF	TGTGCCAGCAGTGACAAAGAACCGGGACTAGCGGGAGTAAGTGAGCAGTTCTTC
.	TRBJ1-3	.	TRBV7-8	CASSLRGTGGSGNTIYF	TGTGCCAGCAGCTTAAGGGGGACGGGGGGCTCTGGAAACACCATATATTTT